The rows below give T cell receptor beta chains drawn from one sample of a study of T cell responses to AZD1222 COVID-19 vaccine. Sequencing used immunoSEQ multiplex PCR; TCRdb keeps in-frame clones, though not all of them. The sample includes fewer than 90,000 clones, around nine tenths of them seen just once. The sequences come from peripheral blood, collected 28 days after the second AZD1222 dose. These receptors all come from an adult who received the AZD1222 COVID-19 vaccine. Each CDR3 is given with its conserved first and last residue. Each record gives: J gene, clone size, D gene, V gene, CDR3 DNA, CDR3 protein. The D gene is left open where the match is weak. Clone size is shown for a subset of rows, as once, few, many or a class of expanded clone.

j_call: TRBJ1-6; clone_size: -; d_call: -; v_call: TRBV7-3; cdr3_nt: TGTGCCAGCAGCTATCTTGCGGGGACTAATTCACCCCTCCACTTT; cdr3_aa: CASSYLAGTNSPLHF
j_call: TRBJ1-1; clone_size: once; d_call: -; v_call: TRBV10-1; cdr3_nt: TGCGCCAGCAGTTTCGGGTTTAACACTGAAGCTTTCTTT; cdr3_aa: CASSFGFNTEAFF
j_call: TRBJ1-3; clone_size: -; d_call: -; v_call: TRBV18; cdr3_nt: TGTGCCAGCTCACAATCAGGGGCAAGCTCTGGAAACACCATATATTTT; cdr3_aa: CASSQSGASSGNTIYF
j_call: TRBJ2-7; clone_size: -; d_call: TRBD2; v_call: TRBV7-2; cdr3_nt: TGTGCCAGCAGCTCATTTAGCGGGGGGGCCGGTGAGCAGTACTTC; cdr3_aa: CASSSFSGGAGEQYF
j_call: TRBJ1-6; clone_size: -; d_call: -; v_call: TRBV9; cdr3_nt: TGTGCCAGCAGCTCCCACCAATTAGGGGATTCACCCCTCCACTTT; cdr3_aa: CASSSHQLGDSPLHF
j_call: TRBJ1-1; clone_size: -; d_call: -; v_call: TRBV29-1; cdr3_nt: TGCAGCGCCCGACCCCTACTCAGGGATCACACTGAAGCTTTCTTT; cdr3_aa: CSARPLLRDHTEAFF
j_call: TRBJ1-2; clone_size: -; d_call: TRBD1; v_call: TRBV6-5; cdr3_nt: TGTGCCAGCAGCCGAGGACAGGTTGGTGGCTACACCTTC; cdr3_aa: CASSRGQVGGYTF
j_call: TRBJ1-5; clone_size: -; d_call: -; v_call: TRBV11-2; cdr3_nt: TGTGCCAGCAGCTCACAAGCTGGGAGCAATCAGCCCCAGCATTTT; cdr3_aa: CASSSQAGSNQPQHF
j_call: TRBJ2-7; clone_size: -; d_call: TRBD1; v_call: TRBV7-6; cdr3_nt: TGTGCCAGCAGCCCGGGGGGACAGGGAACCTACGAGCAGTACTTC; cdr3_aa: CASSPGGQGTYEQYF
j_call: TRBJ1-5; clone_size: -; d_call: -; v_call: TRBV2; cdr3_nt: TGTGCCAGCCGCGGGGAATCCTCTCAGCCCCAGCATTTT; cdr3_aa: CASRGESSQPQHF
j_call: TRBJ1-1; clone_size: -; d_call: -; v_call: TRBV11-2; cdr3_nt: TGTGCCAGCAGCTTAAGCCCGGTTAGGAACACTGAAGCTTTCTTT; cdr3_aa: CASSLSPVRNTEAFF
j_call: TRBJ2-7; clone_size: once; d_call: TRBD2; v_call: TRBV28; cdr3_nt: TGTGCCACTCTAGCGGGGGGGCGATTGGAGCAGTACTTC; cdr3_aa: CATLAGGRLEQYF
j_call: TRBJ2-2; clone_size: -; d_call: TRBD1; v_call: TRBV12-5; cdr3_nt: TGTGCTAGTGGTTTGGGGGACAGGGCCACCGGGGAGCTGTTTTTT; cdr3_aa: CASGLGDRATGELFF
j_call: TRBJ1-1; clone_size: -; d_call: TRBD1; v_call: TRBV29-1; cdr3_nt: TGCAGCGTTGGAAAGGGGGCGAAGAACACTGAAGCTTTCTTT; cdr3_aa: CSVGKGAKNTEAFF
j_call: TRBJ2-3; clone_size: -; d_call: -; v_call: TRBV30; cdr3_nt: TGTGCCTGGAGTGTACTGGGGCGGGGAAGAACAGATACGCAGTATTTT; cdr3_aa: CAWSVLGRGRTDTQYF
j_call: TRBJ2-3; clone_size: -; d_call: TRBD2; v_call: TRBV5-1; cdr3_nt: TGCGCCAGCAGCTTGGTAAGCGGGGGGAACACAGATACGCAGTATTTT; cdr3_aa: CASSLVSGGNTDTQYF
j_call: TRBJ1-1; clone_size: -; d_call: -; v_call: TRBV14; cdr3_nt: TGTGCCAGCAGCCAAGATAGTGTCACTGAAGCTTTCTTT; cdr3_aa: CASSQDSVTEAFF
j_call: TRBJ1-4; clone_size: -; d_call: TRBD1; v_call: TRBV19; cdr3_nt: TGTGCCAGTAGGCAGGGGGCCCGTTCGACTAATGAAAAACTGTTTTTT; cdr3_aa: CASRQGARSTNEKLFF
j_call: TRBJ2-7; clone_size: -; d_call: -; v_call: TRBV18; cdr3_nt: TGTGCCAGCTCACCTTACAGGGTCGGGGACGAGCAGTACTTC; cdr3_aa: CASSPYRVGDEQYF
j_call: TRBJ1-1; clone_size: -; d_call: -; v_call: TRBV7-3; cdr3_nt: TGTGCCAGCAGCCCGGGGGGACTCGGTGAAGCTTTCTTT; cdr3_aa: CASSPGGLGEAFF
j_call: TRBJ2-7; clone_size: -; d_call: -; v_call: TRBV7-2; cdr3_nt: TGTGCCAGCAGCGGGGAGGTGCCCTACGAGCAGTACTTC; cdr3_aa: CASSGEVPYEQYF
j_call: TRBJ2-2; clone_size: -; d_call: TRBD2; v_call: TRBV10-2; cdr3_nt: TGCGCCAGCTCCACTAGCGGGGGTTTCACCGGGGAGCTGTTTTTT; cdr3_aa: CASSTSGGFTGELFF
j_call: TRBJ2-3; clone_size: -; d_call: TRBD2; v_call: TRBV5-4; cdr3_nt: TGTGCCAGCAGCTTAGGACTAGTCACAGATACGCAGTATTTT; cdr3_aa: CASSLGLVTDTQYF
j_call: TRBJ1-1; clone_size: -; d_call: -; v_call: TRBV6-1; cdr3_nt: TGTGCCAGCAGTGACCTCGTAAGAGGGGAAGGAGCTTTCTTT; cdr3_aa: CASSDLVRGEGAFF
j_call: TRBJ1-3; clone_size: -; d_call: -; v_call: TRBV5-1; cdr3_nt: TGCGCCAGCAGCTTGCTGGGAGGCACCATATATTTT; cdr3_aa: CASSLLGGTIYF
j_call: TRBJ1-1; clone_size: -; d_call: TRBD1; v_call: TRBV19; cdr3_nt: TGTGCCAGTAGTCCCGGGACAGGGAAGACTGAAGCTTTCTTT; cdr3_aa: CASSPGTGKTEAFF